This T cell receptor beta chain appears in the sequencing data of a study of blood T cells in healthy people across ages. A J-beta primer mix and a sample-barcoded 5' primer were used in a second PCR of roughly 7 to 12 cycles. No fewer than 2.5 million CDR3-containing paired-end reads came from each sample. A single record per CDR3 protein comes from TCRdb applying MiXCR to the 5' RACE reads. The sample consists of about 1.5 million distinct CDR3 sequences, approximately 39% of them appearing once. Study outcomes and limitations: As age increased, TCR beta diversity per million T cells fell in a roughly linear fashion.

In this sample, this clonotype turned up a few times. The antigen is not known. From germline, CDR1 is SGHRS and CDR2 YFSETQ. The CDR3 runs to 17 residues. Trimming left V 0 bases short and J 0 bases short, with 15 bases between. The sample consisted of blood. The chain carries TRBV5-1 and TRBJ1-2, with unresolved D. This TCR was recovered from a woman aged 18-29 years in good health. The CDR3 DNA reads as TGCGCCAGCAGCTTGGGGCGGGATCCTCAGACTAACTATGGCTACACCTTC. It encodes CASSLGRDPQTNYGYTF.